Below are 29 T cell receptor beta chains sequenced from a single sample in a study of technical replicates of blood from a few donors (TCRdb year 2017). The library was produced with the immunoSEQ multiplex PCR assay. Here the immuneACCESS table is served through TCRdb, limited to in-frame sequences with V and J called. Missing clones are a known gap in these copies; in checked studies unresolved V genes cover under half, and the rest lacks a known reason. The sample yields tens of thousands of clones; roughly 94% were counted once. 0.35% to 0.4% of the sample is in the top ten clones. The sequenced material came from T cells isolated from PBMCs. These receptor sequences come from a human donor in good health.

The V gene is TRBV29-1, the J gene TRBJ2-7; 10 positions agree with TRBD1. After removal of 6 bases from V and 1 base from J, the junction contained 6 bases not matched to a gene. This CDR3 contains 14 residues. Germline V gene sequence: CDR1 SQVTM, CDR2 ANQGSEA. The CDR3 reads CSVRGTGESYEQYF. CDR3 in DNA: TGCAGCGTGAGGGGGACAGGGGAGTCCTACGAGCAGTACTTC.

This chain links TRBV6-1 with TRBJ1-1, with 7 bases that match TRBD1. This CDR3 has 13 amino acids. V was clipped by 0 bases and J by 10 bases; unmatched bases: 5. The germline CDR1 and CDR2 sequences are MNHNS and SASEGT. CDR3 nucleotide sequence: TGTGCCAGCAGTGAAGCACAGGGGCTTCGAGCTTTCTTT. Protein: CASSEAQGLRAFF.

V is TRBV7-9 and J is TRBJ1-1; D unresolved. V lost 5 bases and J lost 2, with 9 bases in between. Looked up from germline, CDR1 is SEHNR and CDR2 is FQNEAQ (reference sequence). This CDR3 comprises 13 residues. In nucleotides, the CDR3 is TGTGCCAGCAGCCATAATAGAAACACTGAAGCTTTCTTT. This codes for CASSHNRNTEAFF. The full variable domain, rest sourced from reference TRBV7-9 and TRBJ1-1, is DTGVSQNPRHKITKRGQNVTFRCDPISEHNRLYWYRQTLGQGPEFLTYFQNEAQLEKSRLLSDRFSAERPKGSFSTLEIQRTEQGDSAMYLCASSHNRNTEAFFGQGTRLTVV.

The chain has TRBV11-2 and TRBJ2-6; TRBD1 matches at 8 bases. J lost 3 bases, V lost 5 bases, and 9 bases had no gene match. Germline V gene lookup returns CDR1 SGHAT and CDR2 FQNNGV. The length of the CDR3 is 17 residues. The CDR3 reads CASSPGTGPSGANVLTF. CDR3 nucleotides: TGTGCCAGCAGCCCCGGGACAGGCCCTAGTGGGGCCAACGTCCTGACTTTC.

The chain joins TRBV6-5 to TRBJ1-1; TRBD1 agrees at 10 bases. The V gene's germline CDR1 is MNHEY and CDR2 SVGAGI. The CDR3 sequence is 13 residues long. The trim removed 4 bases at V and 10 bases at J, leaving 6 bases unmatched. The CDR3 reads CASSSEWTGGAFF. CDR3 coding DNA: TGTGCCAGCAGTTCCGAATGGACAGGGGGAGCTTTCTTT.

V and J are TRBV7-3 and TRBJ2-1, with 11 bases matching TRBD2. With V trimmed by 5 bases and J by 8 bases, 5 bases remained unmatched. The CDR3 covers 14 residues. In germline, CDR1 is SGHTA, CDR2 FQGTGA. CDR3 bases: TGTGCCAGCAGCGAAACTAGCGGGAGCGATGAGCAGTTCTTC. As protein: CASSETSGSDEQFF.

The genes are TRBV7-2 and TRBJ1-2, with no clear D. In germline, CDR1 is SGHTA, CDR2 FQGNSA. Trimming removed 1 base at V and 8 bases at J, with 2 bases between. The CDR3 consists of 10 residues. CDR3 DNA sequence: TGTGCCAGCAGCTTAGTAGGCTACACCTTC. It codes for CASSLVGYTF.

This clone appeared a single time. The chain combines TRBV30 with TRBJ2-5, with TRBD1 as a possible D gene (7 bases). Trimming shortened V by 8 bases and J by 2 bases, and 12 bases separated the two germline ends. The CDR3 loop spans 12 amino acids. Per germline, CDR1 GTSNPN and CDR2 SVGIG (reference sequence). DNA for the CDR3: TGTGCCGGAGGGACAGCTCAAGAGACCCAGTACTTC. Translating gives CAGGTAQETQYF.

V and J are TRBV28 and TRBJ2-7; 8 nucleotides match TRBD2. Germline V lookup: CDR1 MDHEN, CDR2 SYDVKM. The CDR3 has 15 residues. J gave up 4 bases and V 4 bases, and 9 bases lay outside the gene matches. CDR3 region: CASSWGISGIYEQYF. The CDR3 bases are TGTGCCAGCAGTTGGGGCATTAGCGGGATTTACGAGCAGTACTTC.

The V call is TRBV9, the J call TRBJ2-1; 8 bases agree with TRBD2. This CDR3 contains 17 residues. Per the germline V gene, CDR1 is SGDLS and CDR2 is YYNGEE. Trimming took 4 bases from V and 4 from J; bases not matched to a gene: 13. CDR3 DNA: TGTGCCAGCAGCTTCCCGGGAGGGAGGCTTATATACAATGAGCAGTTCTTC. It codes for CASSFPGGRLIYNEQFF.

The gene calls are TRBV5-4 and TRBJ1-4; 8 bases map to TRBD1. J lost 8 bases, V lost 4 bases, and 7 bases had no gene match. Germline V gene sequence: CDR1 SGHNT, CDR2 YYREEE (reference sequence). The CDR3 length is 14 residues. This CDR3 is CASSRSGTGEKLFF. CDR3 DNA: TGTGCCAGCAGCAGGTCCGGGACAGGCGAAAAACTGTTTTTT.

The rearrangement links TRBV7-3 to TRBJ2-5, with TRBD1 matching 10 bases. The CDR3 is 13 residues long. The V and J ends lost 5 bases and 5 bases, in that order; junction bases with no gene match: 2. Germline V gene lookup returns CDR1 SGHTA and CDR2 FQGTGA. The CDR3 loop is CASSRDRGETQYF. Here the CDR3 DNA reads TGTGCCAGCAGCCGGGACAGGGGCGAGACCCAGTACTTC.

This chain joins TRBV5-4 and TRBJ2-3, with 12 bases matching TRBD2. Germline assignment: CDR1 SGHNT and CDR2 YYREEE (reference sequence). The V segment lost 0 bases and the J segment 1 base; nucleotides outside the gene matches: 0. This CDR3 comprises 16 residues. The CDR3 spells CASSLGLAGGTDTQYF. CDR3 nucleotide sequence: TGTGCCAGCAGCTTGGGACTAGCGGGAGGCACAGATACGCAGTATTTT.

J is TRBJ2-1 and V is TRBV18; 9 bases are shared with TRBD2. CDR1 and CDR2 from the germline V gene are KGHSH and LQKENI. The CDR3 runs to 16 residues. V dropped 3 bases and J dropped 6; count of bases not matched to a gene: 9. The CDR3, as DNA: TGTGCCAGCTCACCCATGACTAGCGGTCTCTCCAATGAGCAGTTCTTC. Translated: CASSPMTSGLSNEQFF.

This sequence joins TRBV7-8 and TRBJ2-7; D may be TRBD2 (6 bases). Looked up from germline, CDR1 is SGHVS and CDR2 is FQNEAQ. Trimming removed 5 bases from V and 6 bases from J, with 11 bases in between. The CDR3 totals 12 residues. The CDR3 loop reads CASSIRTIEQYF. Written as DNA, the CDR3 is TGTGCCAGCAGCATCAGGACTATCGAGCAGTACTTC. Full variable domain (missing parts from reference TRBV7-8 and TRBJ2-7): GAGVSQSPRYKVAKRGQDVALRCDPISGHVSLFWYQQALGQGPEFLTYFQNEAQLDKSGLPSDRFFAERPEGSVSTLKIQRTQQEDSAVYLCASSIRTIEQYFGPGTRLTVT.

The chain joins TRBV4-1 to TRBJ2-1; no clear D. The CDR3 has 14 amino acids. The ends were cut back, 3 bases at V and 4 bases at J, with 10 bases in the middle. Germline CDR1 is MGHRA and CDR2 is YSYEKL. CDR3 residues: CASSHGGQYNEQFF. CDR3 nucleotide sequence: TGCGCCAGCAGCCATGGTGGGCAGTACAATGAGCAGTTCTTC.

This chain links TRBV11-2 with TRBJ1-5, with D maybe TRBD1 (6 bases). The CDR3 runs 15 residues. Trimming took 2 bases from V and 1 from J, leaving 9 bases between them. Germline CDR1 reads SGHAT; CDR2 reads FQNNGV. CDR3 sequence: CASSLRQVSNQPQHF. CDR3 DNA: TGTGCCAGCAGCTTAAGACAGGTAAGCAATCAGCCCCAGCATTTT.

The sample holds one count of this clone. The chain carries TRBV27 and TRBJ2-7; maybe TRBD2 (5 bases). The germline gives CDR1 MNHEY, CDR2 SMNVEV (reference sequence). The CDR3 sequence is 14 residues long. V lost 4 bases, J lost 2 bases, and 12 bases lay in between. The CDR3 reads CASSSVGGPYEQYF. CDR3 nucleotide sequence: TGTGCCAGCAGTTCCGTTGGAGGCCCCTACGAGCAGTACTTC.

The V call is TRBV12-5, the J call TRBJ1-3; no reliable D call. The CDR3 sequence is 15 residues long. V lost 2 bases to trimming and J lost 2 bases, with 10 bases between them. Germline assignment: CDR1 LGHNT and CDR2 FRNRAP. The CDR3 DNA sequence: TGTGCTAGTGGTTTGCGAGAGACTCCTGGAAACACCATATATTTT. It specifies CASGLRETPGNTIYF.

The chain uses TRBV7-8 and TRBJ1-2; D may be TRBD1 (6 bases). V lost 0 bases to trimming and J lost 4 bases, with 12 bases between them. The length of the CDR3 is 15 residues. Per germline, CDR1 SGHVS and CDR2 FQNEAQ. The CDR3 loop is CASSLAKGVSYGYTF. The CDR3 bases are TGTGCCAGCAGCTTAGCGAAGGGGGTCTCCTATGGCTACACCTTC.

The chain recombines TRBV6-5 with TRBJ2-7, with TRBD1 identical over 9 bases. The CDR3 length is 13 residues. Trimming at V came to 4 bases and at J to 6 bases, leaving 4 bases not matched to a gene. CDR1 is MNHEY and CDR2 is SVGAGI in the germline V gene. The CDR3 DNA sequence: TGTGCCAGCAGTTCTACGACAGGGGGCGAGCAGTACTTC. Residues: CASSSTTGGEQYF.

The chain uses TRBV6-5 and TRBJ2-1, with TRBD2 matching over 7 bases. With 6 bases clipped from V and 8 bases from J, the junction kept 7 bases outside the gene matches. There are 13 residues in the CDR3. Germline V gives CDR1 MNHEY, CDR2 SVGAGI. The CDR3 DNA sequence: TGTGCCAGCAGCCGAAGTCGGGGGGATGAGCAGTTCTTC. Translated, it gives CASSRSRGDEQFF.

This clone has a single count. A junction boundary mismatches the germline segment, possibly from a read error. The chain links TRBV6-1 to TRBJ2-7; D is perhaps TRBD2 (6 bases). The length of the CDR3 is 12 residues. CDR1 and CDR2 from the germline V gene are MNHNS and SASEGT. CDR3 nucleotide sequence: TGTGCCAGCAGTGAAGCGCTTCGGGACTCAGAGTTC. It specifies CASSEALRDSEF.

The rearrangement joins TRBV27 to TRBJ2-7, with D perhaps TRBD1 (5 bases). Per germline, CDR1 MNHEY and CDR2 SMNVEV (reference sequence). The CDR3 runs to 15 residues. Trimming took 4 bases from V and 4 from J, leaving 17 bases between them. The CDR3 nucleotides are TGTGCCAGCAGTTACAGCAGGGCTGTCAGTTACGAGCAGTACTTC. This sequence encodes CASSYSRAVSYEQYF.

The chain links TRBV7-9 to TRBJ2-2, with a tentative D call TRBD2 (5 bases). This CDR3 contains 19 residues. Per germline, CDR1 SEHNR and CDR2 FQNEAQ (reference sequence). V was shortened by 7 bases and J by 3 bases, with 27 bases between the two germline ends. CDR3 residues: CASIPNRGSVAIDTGELFF. CDR3 bases: TGTGCCAGCATCCCAAACAGAGGGTCCGTAGCGATAGACACCGGGGAGCTGTTTTTT.

The chain employs TRBV2 and TRBJ2-3; D not certain. V was clipped by 5 bases and J by 3 bases, with 15 bases between them. This CDR3 is 15 amino acids long. The germline V gene has CDR1 SNHLY and CDR2 FYNNEI. CDR3 loop: CASSTHPSLTDTQYF. As DNA, the CDR3 is TGTGCCAGCAGTACTCACCCGTCCCTTACAGATACGCAGTATTTT.

This rearrangement joins TRBV7-3 to TRBJ2-7; 8 bases are a match to TRBD2. The CDR3 extends over 15 amino acids. Losses at the gene ends were 5 bases for V and 7 bases for J; bases not matched to a gene: 13. Per germline, CDR1 SGHTA and CDR2 FQGTGA. Written as DNA, the CDR3 is TGTGCCAGCAGCCCCTCCCGGGAGGGAGTAGGGGAGCAGTACTTC. This codes for CASSPSREGVGEQYF. Full variable domain (remainder filled in from reference TRBV7-3 and TRBJ2-7): GAGVSQTPSNKVTEKGKYVELRCDPISGHTALYWYRQSLGQGPEFLIYFQGTGAADDSGLPNDRFFAVRPEGSVSTLKIQRTERGDSAVYLCASSPSREGVGEQYFGPGTRLTVT.

V gene TRBV5-1 combines with J gene TRBJ1-4; 7 bases align to TRBD1. The CDR3 extends over 17 amino acids. Germline lookup yields CDR1 SGHRS and CDR2 YFSETQ. The J segment lost 4 bases and the V segment lost 2 bases, leaving 11 bases of the junction unmatched. DNA for the CDR3: TGCGCCAGCAGCTTAAACCCTAGGACAGGTTATAATGAAAAACTGTTTTTT. Residues: CASSLNPRTGYNEKLFF. The whole variable domain, remainder taken from reference TRBV5-1 and TRBJ1-4, is KAGVTQTPRYLIKTRGQQVTLSCSPISGHRSVSWYQQTPGQGLQFLFEYFSETQRNKGNFPGRFSGRQFSNSRSEMNVSTLELGDSALYLCASSLNPRTGYNEKLFFGSGTQLSVL.

V and J are TRBV7-2 and TRBJ1-1, with unresolved D. Germline-derived CDR1 and CDR2 are SGHTA and FQGNSA. Deletions cut 5 bases from V and 1 base from J, with 14 bases between. CDR3 length equals 15 residues. DNA of the CDR3: TGTGCCAGCAGCCCAGACCCAGGTTGGAACACTGAAGCTTTCTTT. Translated: CASSPDPGWNTEAFF.